These 13 T cell receptor beta chains originate from one sample sequenced in a study of T cells in Graves' hyperthyroidism and ophthalmopathy. TCR beta CDR3 regions were amplified from RNA transcripts. HTBI primers were the set used in a first-round RT-PCR of the TCR CDR3. TCRdb used MiXCR to reprocess the multiplex PCR reads, holding one entry per CDR3 protein. The sample has about 270,000 distinct CDR3 sequences; about 20% are singletons. The sample was blood. Receptors were obtained from a man younger than 45 with Graves' ophthalmopathy.

The rearrangement links TRBV24-1 to TRBJ2-3; D is undetermined. V was shortened by 2 bases and J by 2 bases, with 7 bases between the two germline ends. The CDR3 is made up of 14 amino acids. Germline CDR1 is KGHDR and CDR2 is SFDVKD. This CDR3 is CATSDWADTDTQYF. CDR3 bases: TGTGCCACCAGTGATTGGGCAGACACAGATACGCAGTATTTT.

This clonotype was detected once. The rearrangement uses TRBV7-3 and TRBJ1-3; D call uncertain. Germline lookup yields CDR1 SGHTA and CDR2 FQGTGA. The CDR3 contains 13 residues. Between the trimmed V and J ends, which lost 1 base and 4 bases, there was a span of 5 bases. CDR3 in amino acids: CASSLNEGNTIYF. The CDR3 DNA reads TGTGCCAGCAGCTTAAACGAGGGAAACACCATATATTTT.

This clonotype came up many times. The chain recombines TRBV29-1 with TRBJ2-7; 9 bases are shared with TRBD1. Germline V CDR1 and CDR2: SQVTM, ANQGSEA. J gave up 0 bases and V 5 bases, and 2 bases lay outside the gene matches. The CDR3 has 13 amino acids. The CDR3 reads CSVRQGGSYEQYF. CDR3 coding DNA: TGCAGCGTTAGACAGGGGGGCTCCTACGAGCAGTACTTC.

This clonotype appeared many times. The CDR3 bases are TGCAGTGCTAGGGCTAGCGGGAGTATCTATGAGCAGTTCTTC. It specifies CSARASGSIYEQFF. This rearrangement joins TRBV20-1 to TRBJ2-1, with 10 bases aligning to TRBD2. Germline lookup yields CDR1 DFQATT and CDR2 SNEGSKA (reference sequence). V shed 3 bases and J 8 bases; nucleotides not matched to a gene: 7. The CDR3 covers 14 residues.

This clonotype was picked up a small number of times. The chain employs TRBV20-1 and TRBJ2-2; D might be TRBD2 (5 bases). The germline gives CDR1 DFQATT, CDR2 SNEGSKA (reference sequence). Trimming took off 1 base at V and 2 bases at J, with 5 bases between the two ends. The CDR3 is 13 residues long. CDR3 bases: TGCAGTGCTAGAGGGACTAACACCGGGGAGCTGTTTTTT. It codes for CSARGTNTGELFF.

The chain is built from TRBV12-3 or TRBV12-4 and TRBJ2-2; D gene unclear. The V end was cut by 7 bases, the J end by 6 bases, with 12 bases between. The CDR3 spans 13 residues. Here the CDR3 reads CASNSFVPGELFF. In DNA, the CDR3 is TGTGCCAGCAATTCCTTCGTCCCCGGGGAGCTGTTTTTT.

This rearrangement joins TRBV28 to TRBJ1-2, with D possibly TRBD1 on 6 matching bases. Germline-derived CDR1 and CDR2 are MDHEN and SYDVKM. The CDR3 spans 12 residues. V was trimmed by 8 bases and J by 6 bases, leaving 13 bases between them. CDR3 amino acids: CASGGARDGYTF. The CDR3 bases are TGTGCCAGCGGGGGGGCCCGAGATGGCTACACCTTC.

This rearrangement joins TRBV6-5 to TRBJ2-7, with 8 bases matching TRBD1. V was pared by 6 bases and J by 2 bases, with 9 bases of the junction left unmatched. Germline assignment: CDR1 MNHEY and CDR2 SVGAGI. The CDR3 loop spans 15 amino acids. The CDR3: CASRLPGQATYEQYF. CDR3 coding DNA: TGTGCCAGCAGATTACCGGGACAGGCAACCTACGAGCAGTACTTC.

The sample holds a few counts of this clonotype. V gene TRBV28 combines with J gene TRBJ2-7, with D possibly TRBD1 on 7 matching bases. The germline V gene encodes CDR1 MDHEN and CDR2 SYDVKM. CDR3 length equals 15 residues. With 3 bases removed from V and 5 bases from J, the gap between germline ends came to 17 bases. The CDR3 DNA reads as TGTGCCAGCAGTTTCGGGGGACAGTGGAAGGACGAGCAGTACTTC. Its protein is CASSFGGQWKDEQYF.

This clonotype occurred many times. The DNA is omitted, as the CDR3 cannot be located on it reliably, and the CDR3 follows TCRdb's listing. This chain connects TRBV12-3 or TRBV12-4 to TRBJ2-1. The CDR3 sequence runs 12 residues, both termini included. Here the CDR3 reads CASSSSVNEQFF.

The sample holds many counts of this clonotype. Here the CDR3 reads CASSPIEQGAGKYSGYTF. The CDR3 DNA sequence: TGTGCCAGCAGTCCCATAGAACAGGGAGCCGGGAAATACTCGGGCTACACCTTC. The rearrangement links TRBV2 to TRBJ1-2; the D gene is possibly TRBD1 (6 bases). Trimming took off 5 bases at V and 8 bases at J, with 30 bases between the two ends. CDR1 and CDR2 from the germline V gene are SNHLY and FYNNEI. The CDR3 has 18 residues.

The chain employs TRBV2 and TRBJ2-1, with 9 bases matching TRBD2. The germline gives CDR1 SNHLY, CDR2 FYNNEI. This CDR3 is 13 amino acids long. J lost 11 bases, V lost 6 bases, and 8 bases had no gene match. The CDR3 sequence is CASRSKREAKQFF. The CDR3 DNA follows: TGTGCCAGCAGATCAAAGCGGGAGGCTAAGCAGTTCTTC. Filled out from reference TRBV2 and TRBJ2-1, the complete variable domain reads EPEVTQTPSHQVTQMGQEVILRCVPISNHLYFYWYRQILGQKVEFLVSFYNNEISEKSEIFDDQFSVERPDGSNFTLKIRSTKLEDSAMYFCASRSKREAKQFFGPGTRLTVL.

The gene calls are TRBV9 and TRBJ1-4; TRBD1 aligns across 7 bases. Per germline, CDR1 SGDLS and CDR2 YYNGEE. The CDR3 contains 19 residues. With 3 bases clipped from V and 3 bases from J, the junction kept 17 bases outside the gene matches. CDR3 sequence reads: CASSGPGQSFLGSNEKLFF. CDR3 nucleotide sequence: TGTGCCAGCAGCGGTCCGGGACAGAGCTTCTTAGGTTCTAATGAAAAACTGTTTTTT.